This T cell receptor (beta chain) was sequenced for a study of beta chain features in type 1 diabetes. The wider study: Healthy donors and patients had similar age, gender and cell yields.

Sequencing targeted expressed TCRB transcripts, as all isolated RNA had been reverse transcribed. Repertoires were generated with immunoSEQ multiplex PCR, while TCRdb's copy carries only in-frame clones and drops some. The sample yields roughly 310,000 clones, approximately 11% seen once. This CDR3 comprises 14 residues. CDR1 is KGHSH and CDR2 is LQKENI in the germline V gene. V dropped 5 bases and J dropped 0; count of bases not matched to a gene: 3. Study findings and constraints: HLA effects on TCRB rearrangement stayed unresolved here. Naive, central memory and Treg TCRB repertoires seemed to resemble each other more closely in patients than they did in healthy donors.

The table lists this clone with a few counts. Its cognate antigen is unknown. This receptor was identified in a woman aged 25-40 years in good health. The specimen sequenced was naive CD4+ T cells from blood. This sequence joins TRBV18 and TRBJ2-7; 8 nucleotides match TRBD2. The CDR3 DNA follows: TGTGCCAGCTCATTCACTAGCGGCTCCTACGAGCAGTACTTC. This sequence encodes CASSFTSGSYEQYF.